This is a list of T cell receptor beta chains from one sample in a study of CD8+ T cells in alopecia areata. The data were produced by immunoSEQ multiplex PCR, yet TCRdb's version contains in-frame clones alone and is incomplete. Among over 150,000 clones listed, around three fifths were seen once. Sequenced material: CD8+ T cells sorted from blood. These receptor sequences come from a human donor in good health. CDR3s include the opening cysteine and the closing phenylalanine or tryptophan. The D gene is left open where the match is weak. Rows may omit the clone size; those that give it use once, few, many or a size class.

D gene,V gene,clone size,J gene,CDR3 protein,CDR3 DNA
TRBD1,TRBV7-9,NA,TRBJ1-2,CASSLMGQVYGYTF,TGTGCCAGCAGCTTAATGGGACAGGTTTATGGCTACACCTTC
TRBD2,TRBV13,NA,TRBJ2-7,CASSLGSGGPSYEQYF,TGTGCCAGCAGCTTAGGTTCGGGGGGGCCCTCCTACGAGCAGTACTTC
NA,TRBV30,few,TRBJ2-4,CAWISSQGAKNIQYF,TGTGCCTGGATTTCCTCACAGGGAGCCAAAAACATTCAGTACTTC
NA,TRBV30,NA,TRBJ1-5,CAWSYGYNQPQHF,TGTGCCTGGTCGTACGGTTACAATCAGCCCCAGCATTTT
NA,TRBV5-1,NA,TRBJ1-2,CASSLGPDYGYTF,TGCGCCAGCAGCCTGGGCCCTGACTATGGCTACACCTTC
NA,TRBV27,NA,TRBJ1-1,CASSFSGSGNTEAFF,TGTGCCAGCAGTTTCTCTGGGAGCGGAAACACTGAAGCTTTCTTT
TRBD1,TRBV27,NA,TRBJ2-5,CASSSPPGGGETQYF,TGTGCCAGCAGTTCCCCACCAGGGGGCGGGGAGACCCAGTACTTC
NA,TRBV7-8,few,TRBJ1-2,CASSLEGRDYTF,TGTGCCAGCAGCTTAGAGGGCAGAGACTACACCTTC
NA,TRBV30,NA,TRBJ2-1,CAWYPTESYNEQFF,TGTGCCTGGTATCCAACGGAGTCCTACAATGAGCAGTTCTTC
NA,TRBV15,once,TRBJ1-1,CATSRDGGGTEAFF,TGTGCCACCAGCAGAGATGGGGGGGGAACTGAAGCTTTCTTT
NA,TRBV7-9,NA,TRBJ2-5,CASSAAQETQYF,TGTGCCAGCAGCGCGGCACAAGAGACCCAGTACTTC
NA,TRBV6-5,NA,TRBJ1-2,CASSYSWTDGYTF,TGTGCCAGCAGTTACTCTTGGACAGATGGCTACACCTTC
NA,TRBV29-1,NA,TRBJ2-7,CSVTAGTPVEQYF,TGCAGCGTGACCGCAGGGACCCCCGTTGAGCAGTACTTC
NA,TRBV11-2,NA,TRBJ2-1,CASSHLMDGIHNEQFF,TGTGCCAGCAGCCATCTCATGGACGGAATCCACAATGAGCAGTTCTTC
NA,TRBV20-1,NA,TRBJ2-3,CSAVVGDTQYF,TGCAGTGCCGTCGTTGGGGATACGCAGTATTTT
NA,TRBV13,NA,TRBJ2-1,CASSIVRGFSNEQFF,TGTGCCAGCAGCATAGTCAGGGGATTTAGCAATGAGCAGTTCTTC
NA,TRBV29-1,once,TRBJ2-2,CSVEVGFAGELFF,TGCAGCGTTGAGGTGGGGTTCGCCGGGGAGCTGTTTTTT
TRBD1,TRBV5-1,NA,TRBJ2-7,CASSFGTGLYEQYF,TGCGCCAGCAGCTTCGGGACAGGTCTCTACGAGCAGTACTTC
NA,TRBV9,NA,TRBJ2-5,CASSVDGGRETQYF,TGTGCCAGCAGCGTAGATGGAGGGAGAGAGACCCAGTACTTC
NA,TRBV29-1,once,TRBJ2-2,CSVEGTDTNTGELFF,TGCAGCGTTGAAGGGACGGACACGAACACCGGGGAGCTGTTTTTT
NA,TRBV29-1,NA,TRBJ2-7,CSVVLPETDPYEQYF,TGCAGCGTTGTACTCCCCGAGACAGACCCCTACGAGCAGTACTTC
NA,TRBV30,NA,TRBJ1-1,CAHRVEVPEAFF,TGTGCCCACAGGGTCGAAGTCCCTGAAGCTTTCTTT
NA,TRBV19,few,TRBJ1-2,CASSPTGGLFGFYGYTF,TGTGCCAGTAGTCCAACCGGGGGCTTATTCGGATTCTATGGCTACACCTTC
NA,TRBV13,NA,TRBJ2-3,CASSLKGGWLTDTQYF,TGTGCCAGCAGCTTAAAGGGGGGGTGGTTGACAGATACGCAGTATTTT
NA,TRBV11-2,NA,TRBJ2-7,CASSLGHSYEQYF,TGTGCCAGCAGCTTGGGACACTCCTACGAGCAGTACTTC
TRBD1,TRBV19,few,TRBJ2-2,CASKRQGANGELFF,TGTGCCAGTAAGAGACAGGGGGCAAACGGGGAGCTGTTTTTT
TRBD1,TRBV4-1,few,TRBJ1-2,CASSLQGGDDYGYTF,TGCGCCAGCAGCCTACAGGGGGGTGATGACTATGGCTACACCTTC
NA,TRBV29-1,few,TRBJ1-2,CSVPHWDGYTF,TGCAGCGTACCTCATTGGGATGGCTACACCTTC
NA,TRBV29-1,NA,TRBJ1-1,CSVDGLTGNTEAFF,TGCAGCGTTGACGGACTCACGGGGAACACTGAAGCTTTCTTT
NA,TRBV15,NA,TRBJ1-1,CATSFRQGSEAFF,TGTGCCACCAGCTTCCGCCAGGGTTCTGAAGCTTTCTTT
TRBD2,TRBV2,many,TRBJ2-7,CASSPGLAGEQYF,TGTGCCAGCAGTCCGGGACTAGCGGGAGAGCAGTACTTC
NA,TRBV9,NA,TRBJ2-1,CASTPAGDNEQFF,TGTGCCAGCACACCTGCAGGGGATAATGAGCAGTTCTTC
NA,TRBV10-2,NA,TRBJ2-7,CASSETAYEQYF,TGCGCCAGCAGTGAAACTGCCTACGAGCAGTACTTC
TRBD2,TRBV6-5,NA,TRBJ2-7,CASSPSGGHSYEQYF,TGTGCCAGCAGTCCAAGCGGGGGGCACTCCTACGAGCAGTACTTC
NA,TRBV29-1,few,TRBJ1-2,CSVEGQGLGSYGYTF,TGCAGCGTTGAAGGCCAGGGGCTGGGGAGCTATGGCTACACCTTC
TRBD2,TRBV30,few,TRBJ2-3,CAGTSGASSTDTQYF,TGTGCAGGGACTAGCGGGGCCTCTAGCACAGATACGCAGTATTTT
NA,TRBV5-1,few,TRBJ2-7,CASSPGLEVPNEQYF,TGCGCCAGCAGCCCCGGACTGGAGGTCCCCAACGAGCAGTACTTC
NA,TRBV9,once,TRBJ2-7,CASSAGGYEQYF,TGTGCCAGCAGCGCCGGCGGCTACGAGCAGTACTTC
NA,TRBV27,NA,TRBJ1-1,CASSWGSPNTEAFF,TGTGCCAGCAGTTGGGGCAGCCCGAACACTGAAGCTTTCTTT
NA,TRBV28,NA,TRBJ1-2,CASSPLQNLYGYTF,TGTGCCAGCAGTCCACTGCAGAATTTGTATGGCTACACCTTC
TRBD1,TRBV7-8,NA,TRBJ2-5,CASSLTGAGETQYF,TGTGCCAGCAGCTTGACAGGGGCAGGGGAGACCCAGTACTTC
NA,TRBV29-1,NA,TRBJ2-7,CSVAGQGYEQYF,TGCAGCGTTGCGGGGCAGGGATACGAGCAGTACTTC
NA,TRBV25-1,NA,TRBJ2-3,CASSEWGASTDTQYF,TGTGCCAGCAGTGAATGGGGGGCTAGCACAGATACGCAGTATTTT
TRBD1,TRBV9,NA,TRBJ1-2,CASSGLGTEYHGYTF,TGTGCCAGCAGTGGGCTTGGGACAGAATACCATGGCTACACCTTC
NA,TRBV5-4,NA,TRBJ2-1,CASRRDSYNEQFF,TGTGCCAGCAGACGTGACAGCTACAATGAGCAGTTCTTC
TRBD2,TRBV27,few,TRBJ2-5,CASRALAGKVETQYF,TGTGCCAGCAGAGCGCTAGCGGGGAAGGTAGAGACCCAGTACTTC
NA,TRBV6-5,NA,TRBJ2-7,CASSYSGDSYEQYF,TGTGCCAGCAGTTACTCGGGCGACTCCTACGAGCAGTACTTC
NA,TRBV11-2,NA,TRBJ1-6,CASSLAGDNSPLHF,TGTGCCAGCAGCTTAGCTGGCGATAATTCACCCCTCCACTTT
NA,TRBV6-1,many,TRBJ2-7,CASRDTTYEQYF,TGTGCCAGCAGGGACACAACCTACGAGCAGTACTTC
TRBD1,TRBV6-5,NA,TRBJ2-3,CASSYFGTEQYF,TGTGCCAGCAGTTACTTCGGGACAGAGCAGTATTTT
NA,TRBV6-1,NA,TRBJ2-3,CASSPDYTQYF,TGTGCCAGCAGCCCCGATTATACGCAGTATTTT
NA,TRBV29-1,NA,TRBJ2-7,CSVEEGRPHEQYF,TGCAGCGTTGAAGAAGGACGGCCCCACGAGCAGTACTTC
NA,TRBV9,few,TRBJ1-3,CASSVTPSSGNTIYF,TGTGCCAGCAGCGTAACCCCAAGCTCTGGAAACACCATATATTTT
NA,TRBV29-1,NA,TRBJ2-7,CSVATEGDGGEQYF,TGCAGCGTTGCGACGGAGGGAGACGGTGGCGAGCAGTACTTC
NA,TRBV11-2,few,TRBJ1-5,CATGRSLNQPQHF,TGTGCCACAGGCAGGAGTTTAAATCAGCCCCAGCATTTT